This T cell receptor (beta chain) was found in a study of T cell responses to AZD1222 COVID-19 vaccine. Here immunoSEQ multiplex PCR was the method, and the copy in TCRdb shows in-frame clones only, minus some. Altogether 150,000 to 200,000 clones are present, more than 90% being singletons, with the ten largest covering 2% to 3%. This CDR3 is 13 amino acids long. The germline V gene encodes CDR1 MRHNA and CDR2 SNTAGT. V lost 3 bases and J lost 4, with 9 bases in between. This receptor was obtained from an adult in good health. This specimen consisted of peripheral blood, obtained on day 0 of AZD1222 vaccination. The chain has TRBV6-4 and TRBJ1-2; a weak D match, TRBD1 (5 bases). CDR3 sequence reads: CASSEEGLYGYTF. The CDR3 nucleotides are TGTGCCAGCAGTGAAGAGGGGCTCTATGGCTACACCTTC.